These 16 T cell receptor beta chains were sequenced from one sample in a study of blood T cell repertoires in COVID-19. Some clones are missing from TCRdb's copy, which holds only in-frame ones; the method was immunoSEQ multiplex PCR. This table holds approximately 170,000 clones, approximately 79% found once. What was sequenced was peripheral blood. The receptors originated from a woman of 80 years or more with acute or convalescent COVID-19.

The rearrangement joins TRBV7-9 to TRBJ2-7; 16 nucleotides agree with TRBD2. Trimming cost V 5 bases and J 4 bases; bases outside gene matches: 8. This CDR3 comprises 17 residues. Germline V lookup: CDR1 SEHNR, CDR2 FQNEAQ (reference sequence). CDR3 DNA: TGTGCCAGCAGCCTCACCGGGACTAGCGGGAGGGGGTACGAGCAGTACTTC. Amino acids: CASSLTGTSGRGYEQYF.

The chain has TRBV28 and TRBJ2-6; 7 bases are a match to TRBD1. The CDR3 length is 18 residues. CDR1 MDHEN and CDR2 SYDVKM come from the germline V gene. J lost 0 bases, V lost 3 bases, and 8 bases had no gene match. Here the CDR3 reads CASSFAQGKFSGANVLTF. The CDR3 DNA reads TGTGCCAGCAGTTTTGCACAGGGGAAATTCTCTGGGGCCAACGTCCTGACTTTC.

This chain's CDR3 is CASSPPGQNTEAFF. The DNA of the CDR3 is TGTGCCAGCAGCCCCCCGGGACAGAACACTGAAGCTTTCTTT. The J gene is TRBJ1-1, the V gene TRBV7-2, with D perhaps matching TRBD1 (6 bases). There are 14 residues in the CDR3. V was shortened by 5 bases and J by 1 base, with 11 bases between the two germline ends. From germline, CDR1 is SGHTA and CDR2 FQGNSA. The whole variable domain, filled in from reference TRBV7-2 and TRBJ1-1, reads GAGVSQSPSNKVTEKGKDVELRCDPISGHTALYWYRQSLGQGLEFLIYFQGNSAPDKSGLPSDRFSAERTGGSVSTLTIQRTQQEDSAVYLCASSPPGQNTEAFFGQGTRLTVV.

The sample holds a few counts of this clone. The gene calls are TRBV12-3 or TRBV12-4 and TRBJ1-1, with unresolved D. The ends were cut back, 7 bases at V and 10 bases at J, with 16 bases in the middle. The CDR3 covers 12 residues. The CDR3: CASTQGWTRAFF. In DNA form, the CDR3 reads TGTGCCAGCACCCAAGGCTGGACTCGAGCTTTCTTT.

In DNA form, the CDR3 reads TGTGCCAGCAGCCAAGGCAGGGTTGAGCAGTACTTC. This codes for CASSQGRVEQYF. The chain couples TRBV3-1 (or the pseudogene TRBV3-2) to TRBJ2-7; D may be TRBD1 (5 bases). The V end lost 1 base, the J end lost 7 bases, and 8 bases lay between the germline ends. The germline V gene encodes CDR1 LGHDT and CDR2 YNNKEL (reference sequence). CDR3 length: 12 amino acids.

The rearrangement links TRBV5-5 to TRBJ2-2, with 7 bases matching TRBD2. Germline values: CDR1 SGHKS, CDR2 YYEKEE (reference sequence). CDR3 length: 16 residues. V lost 5 bases, J lost 1 base, and 8 bases stayed unmatched. CDR3 nucleotides: TGTGCCAGCAGGATAGCGGGCCACCTGAACACCGGGGAGCTGTTTTTT. Translated, it gives CASRIAGHLNTGELFF.

V gene TRBV11-2 combines with J gene TRBJ2-6; no clear D. The CDR3 covers 15 residues. Germline V lookup: CDR1 SGHAT, CDR2 FQNNGV. V was clipped by 1 base and J by 2 bases, with 6 bases between them. CDR3 in DNA: TGTGCCAGCAGCTTAGCGAGTCCTGGGGCCAACGTCCTGACTTTC. It specifies CASSLASPGANVLTF.

The sample holds one count of this clone. The chain employs TRBV7-2 and TRBJ1-6; D not resolved. This CDR3 comprises 13 residues. With 2 bases removed from V and 9 bases from J, the gap between germline ends came to 8 bases. Germline lookup yields CDR1 SGHTA and CDR2 FQGNSA. The CDR3 spells CASSLHSGSPLHF. Here the CDR3 DNA reads TGTGCCAGCAGCTTACACTCAGGTTCACCCCTCCACTTT.

V and J are TRBV6-5 and TRBJ2-5; tentatively, D is TRBD1 (5 bases). The CDR3 has 15 residues. CDR1 and CDR2 from the germline V gene are MNHEY and SVGAGI. V was trimmed by 6 bases and J by 1 base, leaving 15 bases between them. The CDR3 DNA is TGTGCCAGCAGGAGCCAGGGAATGGGCCAAGAGACCCAGTACTTC. Its protein product is CASRSQGMGQETQYF.

In its sample, this clone was seen many times. The V and J genes are TRBV9 and TRBJ2-1; D call uncertain. Trimming cost V 3 bases and J 0 bases, with 7 bases left between them. Germline loops: CDR1 SGDLS, CDR2 YYNGEE. The CDR3 spans 14 residues. CDR3 DNA: TGTGCCAGCAGCGAATCGAGCTCCTACAATGAGCAGTTCTTC. It yields the protein CASSESSSYNEQFF.

V usage is TRBV27 and J usage is TRBJ2-7; D unresolved. V was cut by 0 bases and J by 3 bases, with 12 bases left in between. The CDR3 length is 15 residues. CDR1 is MNHEY and CDR2 is SMNVEV in the germline V gene (reference sequence). The CDR3 DNA sequence: TGTGCCAGCAGTTTATCGTCAGGCATACACTACGAGCAGTACTTC. Translating it yields CASSLSSGIHYEQYF.

The chain joins TRBV30 to TRBJ1-4; D may be TRBD1 (6 bases). The germline V gene has CDR1 GTSNPN and CDR2 SVGIG (reference sequence). V was pared by 5 bases and J by 5 bases, with 12 bases between. This CDR3 is built from 13 residues. CDR3 coding DNA: TGTGCCTGGGGAGGACAGCTGAATGAAAAACTGTTTTTT. Its translation is CAWGGQLNEKLFF.

This chain links TRBV4-2 with TRBJ1-2; D remains ambiguous. Germline CDR1 and CDR2: LGHNA and YNFKEQ. The V and J ends lost 1 base and 6 bases respectively, with 6 bases between them. The CDR3 length is 12 residues. CDR3 protein: CASSQGGDGYTF. As DNA, the CDR3 is TGTGCCAGCAGCCAAGGGGGAGATGGCTACACCTTC.

This chain links TRBV7-2 with TRBJ2-2; 9 positions match TRBD2. Germline V gene data show CDR1 as SGHTA and CDR2 as FQGNSA. CDR3 length: 17 amino acids. After removal of 5 bases from V and 6 bases from J, the junction contained 13 bases not matched to a gene. The CDR3 here is CASSPPAKLAGPGELFF. CDR3 bases: TGTGCCAGCAGCCCCCCGGCTAAACTAGCGGGTCCCGGGGAGCTGTTTTTT. Full variable domain (remainder filled in from reference TRBV7-2 and TRBJ2-2): GAGVSQSPSNKVTEKGKDVELRCDPISGHTALYWYRQSLGQGLEFLIYFQGNSAPDKSGLPSDRFSAERTGGSVSTLTIQRTQQEDSAVYLCASSPPAKLAGPGELFFGEGSRLTVL.

The chain couples TRBV19 to TRBJ2-5; 7 bases align to TRBD2. Trimming cost V 4 bases and J 5 bases; bases outside gene matches: 16. There are 17 residues in the CDR3. The germline V gene has CDR1 LNHDA and CDR2 SQIVND (reference sequence). CDR3 bases: TGTGCCAGTAGTACTCCTAGCGGTCCGTTCACGGGGGAGACCCAGTACTTC. It is translated as CASSTPSGPFTGETQYF.

The rearrangement links TRBV6-1 to TRBJ2-5, with D possibly TRBD1 on 5 matching bases. V dropped 3 bases and J dropped 2 bases, with 13 bases sitting between them. Per germline, CDR1 MNHNS and CDR2 SASEGT. The CDR3 extends over 15 amino acids. The CDR3 DNA is TGTGCCAGCAGTGACCAGGGTTGGGCTCAAGAGACCCAGTACTTC. Its protein product is CASSDQGWAQETQYF.